The 15 T cell receptor beta chains in this list originate from one sample, sequenced in a study of T cells in tumors after PD-1 blockade. Sequenced by immunoSEQ multiplex PCR; TCRdb stores in-frame clones only, minus some. The repertoire consists of just under 20,000 clones, with around 85% occurring once and the leading ten covering just over 25%. Sequenced here: PBMCs, sampled after anti-PD-1 therapy. Receptor source: a human donor with advanced basal cell or squamous cell carcinoma (not recorded which).

The chain combines TRBV9 with TRBJ1-3; 8 bases line up with TRBD1. J lost 3 bases, V lost 4 bases, and 18 bases had no gene match. The CDR3 is 19 amino acids. Germline CDR1 reads SGDLS; CDR2 reads YYNGEE. The CDR3 sequence: CASSIRDVPGQGRGNTIYF. CDR3 coding DNA: TGTGCCAGCAGCATCCGAGACGTCCCAGGACAGGGACGTGGAAACACCATATATTTT.

The V and J genes are TRBV5-1 and TRBJ1-1; possible D gene TRBD1, 5 bases. Germline V gene lookup returns CDR1 SGHRS and CDR2 YFSETQ. The CDR3 has 17 residues. The V and J ends lost 0 bases and 3 bases respectively, with 18 bases between them. The DNA for the CDR3 is TGCGCCAGCAGCTTGGCCCAGGGAGGACCCCCATACACTGAAGCTTTCTTT. Translation gives CASSLAQGGPPYTEAFF.

This chain joins TRBV24-1 and TRBJ1-4; no definite D call. The germline V gene encodes CDR1 KGHDR and CDR2 SFDVKD. This CDR3 spans 13 amino acids. V was trimmed by 12 bases and J by 0 bases, leaving 10 bases between them. CDR3 sequence: CAPFDATNEKLFF. CDR3 coding DNA: TGTGCCCCATTCGATGCAACTAATGAAAAACTGTTTTTT.

The chain employs TRBV4-1 and TRBJ2-5; TRBD2 aligns across 10 bases. The CDR3 runs 17 residues. The J segment lost 5 bases and the V segment lost 3 bases, leaving 12 bases of the junction unmatched. Germline lookup yields CDR1 MGHRA and CDR2 YSYEKL. CDR3 DNA sequence: TGCGCCAGCAGCCATGTACTAGCGGGGTCGATCGGGGAGACCCAGTACTTC. Protein: CASSHVLAGSIGETQYF.

Turning to this clone: Different DNA sequences within this sample yield the same CDR3. This chain connects TRBV29-1 to TRBJ1-1; 7 positions agree with TRBD1. Germline V gene data show CDR1 as SQVTM and CDR2 as ANQGSEA. The ends lost 3 bases at V and 1 base at J; junction bases unmatched: 2. This CDR3 spans 13 amino acids. CDR3 DNA: TGCAGCGTTGACCCAGGGGGGAACACTGAAGCTTTCTTT. It codes for CSVDPGGNTEAFF.

The CDR3 sequence is CASSVEPVPYEQYF. Here the CDR3 DNA reads TGTGCCAGCAGCGTAGAACCAGTCCCCTACGAGCAGTACTTC. The chain recombines TRBV9 with TRBJ2-7; D not certain. Trimming left V 0 bases short and J 2 bases short, with 9 bases between. The CDR3 has 14 amino acids. Germline-derived CDR1 and CDR2 are SGDLS and YYNGEE. The full variable domain, with the rest looked up from reference TRBV9 and TRBJ2-7, is DSGVTQTPKHLITATGQRVTLRCSPRSGDLSVYWYQQSLDQGLQFLIQYYNGEERAKGNILERFSAQQFPDLHSELNLSSLELGDSALYFCASSVEPVPYEQYFGPGTRLTVT.

This clone appeared a few times. V usage is TRBV14 and J usage is TRBJ1-2, with a weak D call TRBD1 (5 bases). CDR1 and CDR2 (germline): SGHDN, FVKESK. The CDR3 loop spans 13 amino acids. With 1 base removed from V and 4 bases from J, the gap between germline ends came to 7 bases. The CDR3 DNA is TGTGCCAGCAGCCAAGGACAGATCTATGGCTACACCTTC. As protein: CASSQGQIYGYTF.

This chain uses TRBV5-1 with TRBJ1-3; D is ambiguous. V lost 3 bases, J lost 4 bases, and 8 bases lay in between. Germline V gives CDR1 SGHRS, CDR2 YFSETQ. The CDR3 spans 13 residues. As DNA, the CDR3 is TGCGCCAGCAGCTCCGATACCGGAAACACCATATATTTT. Translated: CASSSDTGNTIYF. Drawing the rest from reference TRBV5-1 and TRBJ1-3, the complete variable domain is KAGVTQTPRYLIKTRGQQVTLSCSPISGHRSVSWYQQTPGQGLQFLFEYFSETQRNKGNFPGRFSGRQFSNSRSEMNVSTLELGDSALYLCASSSDTGNTIYFGEGSWLTVV.

Of note for this clone: The same CDR3 can be traced to other DNA sequences in this sample. The V gene is TRBV10-3, the J gene TRBJ2-7; perhaps TRBD1 as D (6 bases). Trimming pared 8 bases from V and 5 bases from J, leaving 16 bases between. This CDR3 has 13 residues. Looked up from germline, CDR1 is ENHRY and CDR2 is SYGVKD. The CDR3, as DNA: TGTGCCATCCGGGACACTGCTTACGACGAGCAGTACTTC. Its protein product is CAIRDTAYDEQYF.

The chain employs TRBV2 and TRBJ2-3; 11 bases align to TRBD2. This CDR3 is 16 amino acids long. V was pared by 7 bases and J by 0 bases, with 6 bases of the junction left unmatched. Germline V gene data show CDR1 as SNHLY and CDR2 as FYNNEI. This CDR3 is CASMKGLAVSTDTQYF. CDR3 DNA sequence: TGTGCCAGCATGAAGGGACTAGCGGTGAGCACAGATACGCAGTATTTT.

V is TRBV19 and J is TRBJ2-7; TRBD2 aligns across 12 bases. The CDR3 covers 15 residues. Germline-derived CDR1 and CDR2 are LNHDA and SQIVND (reference sequence). V was pared by 5 bases and J by 4 bases, with 6 bases of the junction left unmatched. The CDR3 is CASSQTSGSLYEQYF. The CDR3 region has the DNA TGTGCCAGTAGTCAGACTAGCGGGAGTTTGTACGAGCAGTACTTC.

V gene TRBV10-3 combines with J gene TRBJ1-4, with 7 bases that match TRBD1. The germline V gene has CDR1 ENHRY and CDR2 SYGVKD. V trimming: 2 bases; J trimming: 10 bases; junction bases outside the gene matches: 10. The CDR3 is made up of 15 amino acids. The CDR3 reads CAISEGQEGVGKLFF. CDR3 coding DNA: TGTGCCATCAGTGAGGGACAGGAGGGAGTTGGAAAACTGTTTTTT.

This clone has just a few counts. The rearrangement links TRBV7-9 to TRBJ1-2, with a tentative D call TRBD1 (5 bases). The CDR3 sequence is 13 residues long. CDR1 is SEHNR, CDR2 FQNEAQ, per germline (reference sequence). V shed 4 bases and J shed 8 bases, with 14 bases lying between them. CDR3 DNA: TGTGCCAGCAGCTCAACCGGGACCGAAGGCTACACCTTC. Protein: CASSSTGTEGYTF.

V and J are TRBV10-3 and TRBJ1-5, with 8 bases lining up with TRBD1. CDR3 size: 17 residues. V was pared by 0 bases and J by 2 bases, with 6 bases of the junction left unmatched. CDR1 is ENHRY, CDR2 SYGVKD, per germline. CDR3 sequence: CAISESLPGQGNQPQHF. CDR3 coding DNA: TGTGCCATCAGTGAGTCGCTACCGGGACAGGGCAATCAGCCCCAGCATTTT.

The chain employs TRBV11-3 and TRBJ2-5; D could derive from TRBD1 or TRBD2 (6 bases each). CDR1 and CDR2 from the germline V gene are SGHNT and YENEEA. V was shortened by 5 bases and J by 2 bases, with 21 bases between the two germline ends. CDR3 length: 17 residues. CDR3 DNA: TGTGCCAGCAGCCACCGGAGGGCAGGGGTGTATCAAGAGACCCAGTACTTC. Translating it yields CASSHRRAGVYQETQYF.